This is a list of T cell receptor beta chains from one sample in a study of blood T cell repertoires in COVID-19. This table comes from immunoSEQ multiplex PCR, and its TCRdb copy is limited to in-frame clones, with some not included. In the table there are under 350,000 clones, roughly 90% of which are singletons. Source material: PBMCs or T cells enriched from blood (not recorded which). Source of these receptors: a woman aged 60-70 years who had recovered from COVID-19. The CDR3 runs from the conserved cysteine through the conserved F or W. A D gene is named only where the DNA matches it firmly.

cdr3_length,j_call,d_call,v_call,cdr3_aa
12,TRBJ2-3,NA,TRBV5-6,CASSSEDYAQYF
16,TRBJ2-3,TRBD2,TRBV19,CASSITLAGGSGTQYF
15,TRBJ2-1,TRBD1,TRBV2,CASEGTGGTYNEQFF
11,TRBJ1-2,NA,TRBV30,CAWSPKIGYTF
14,TRBJ2-7,TRBD2,TRBV6-5,CASSTSGRENEQYF
13,TRBJ1-2,NA,TRBV30,CAWSVDSNYGYTF
16,TRBJ2-1,NA,TRBV3-1/TRBV3-2,CASSQDLSGRYNEQFF
18,TRBJ2-4,NA,TRBV6-1,CASSGGLGFDLAKNIQYF
14,TRBJ2-4,NA,TRBV19,CASSTLPGENIQYF
15,TRBJ2-5,TRBD2,TRBV24-1,CATSDSREDQETQYF
15,TRBJ1-5,NA,TRBV24-1,CATSATTGVGQPQHF
15,TRBJ2-3,NA,TRBV5-4,CASSLGLTSTDTQYF
13,TRBJ1-2,NA,TRBV30,CAWSVRAGVGYTF
14,TRBJ2-7,TRBD2,TRBV19,CASTRGGTSYEQYF
11,TRBJ1-2,NA,TRBV9,CASSVEGGYTF
12,TRBJ2-3,NA,TRBV2,CASRSNTDTQYF
16,TRBJ2-1,TRBD2,TRBV5-1,CASSTLTSGDYNEQFF
16,TRBJ2-7,TRBD2,TRBV7-9,CASSLIAGGGSYEQYF
16,TRBJ2-1,NA,TRBV6-5,CASSYYRGQTYNEQFF
17,TRBJ1-3,NA,TRBV28,CASSSGQSHLSGNTIYF
14,TRBJ2-1,NA,TRBV6-5,CASRSADSYNEQFF
15,TRBJ2-3,TRBD1,TRBV2,CASSPRTGGTDTQYF
13,TRBJ1-5,TRBD1,TRBV2,CASSAGGEQPQHF